This T cell receptor beta chain was sequenced for a study of a mutant IDH1 vaccine in newly diagnosed glioma. Stated time point: week 5, during vaccination. Vaccine doses each comprised 300 ug of mutant IDH1 20-mer peptide, with topical imiquimod. The CDR3 sequence is 12 residues long. Trimming shortened V by 9 bases and J by 9 bases, and 14 bases separated the two germline ends. Germline CDR1 and CDR2: LNHDA and SQIVND (reference sequence). As concerns this clone: Its antigen remains unidentified.

Clones were sequenced by immunoSEQ multiplex PCR, and TCRdb holds only the in-frame ones, with some missing. The data contain tens of thousands of clones, about four fifths of them seen just once; the ten biggest clones take up around an eighth. The V call is TRBV19, the J call TRBJ2-2, with D uncertain. This TCR derives from a man aged 50-59 years with glioma. Here the sequenced sample was PBMCs, taken from a glioma patient whose treatment included an IDH1 peptide vaccine. The CDR3 is CASTGPHRELFF. CDR3 sequence (DNA): TGTGCCAGCACCGGGCCTCACCGGGAGCTGTTTTTT. Based on the CDR3 plus reference TRBV19 and TRBJ2-2, the full variable domain is DGGITQSPKYLFRKEGQNVTLSCEQNLNHDAMYWYRQDPGQGLRLIYYSQIVNDFQKGDIAEGYSVSREKKESFPLTVTSAQKNPTAFYLCASTGPHRELFFGEGSRLTVL.